This TCR beta chain appears in the sequencing data of a study of blood T cell repertoires in COVID-19. Trimming took 3 bases from V and 8 from J; bases not matched to a gene: 7. This CDR3 has 16 residues. Germline V gene lookup returns CDR1 SGDLS and CDR2 YYNGEE. Method: immunoSEQ multiplex PCR; TCRdb's copy keeps in-frame clones and lacks some. The sample consists of 300,000 to 450,000 clones, about 87% of them appearing once. This chain uses TRBV9 with TRBJ2-1, with 14 bases lining up with TRBD2. This receptor was obtained from a man between 40 and 49 years old in a cohort exposed to, infected with or recovered from COVID-19 (not recorded which). The sample was PBMCs or T cells enriched from blood (not recorded which). CDR3 region: CASSAPGLAGAYEQFF. The CDR3 nucleotides are TGTGCCAGCAGCGCCCCGGGACTAGCGGGAGCCTATGAGCAGTTCTTC.